This entry lists 24 T cell receptor beta chains sequenced from one sample in a study of shared clonotypes between healthy human individuals (dated by TCRdb to about 2020). Preparation of the library involved the immunoSEQ multiplex PCR assay. TCRdb holds this immuneACCESS table with in-frame rearrangements only. Some clones are missing; in checked studies, unresolved V genes explain under half, and the rest has no known cause. The table for this sample lists some 2,400,000 clones; approximately 96% of them were counted only once. Roughly 0.13% of the sample goes to the ten largest clones. The specimen was naive CD4+ T cells sorted from blood. Interpreted using the paper, the cell subset or site label stands for: CD45RA+ positively selected. Source of these receptors: a man in his late teens or twenties in good health.

The V gene is TRBV29-1, the J gene TRBJ2-2, with D possibly called TRBD1 or TRBD2 (6 bases each). The CDR3 totals 14 residues. The V gene lost 3 bases and the J gene lost 0 bases, with 8 bases spanning the gap. Germline V CDR1 and CDR2: SQVTM, ANQGSEA. The CDR3 DNA is TGCAGCGTTGAGAGGGGGGCGAACACCGGGGAGCTGTTTTTT. Translation gives CSVERGANTGELFF.

This clone was picked up one time. CDR3: CAWIKDRLSNNSPLHF. The CDR3 DNA reads as TGTGCCTGGATCAAGGACAGGCTGTCTAATAATTCACCCCTCCACTTT. The rearrangement joins TRBV30 to TRBJ1-6; 7 bases are shared with TRBD1. In germline, CDR1 is GTSNPN, CDR2 SVGIG (reference sequence). Trimming took 4 bases from V and 5 from J; bases not matched to a gene: 11. The CDR3 has 16 residues.

This clone came up once. The rearrangement joins TRBV11-2 to TRBJ1-2; D is undetermined. The germline V gene encodes CDR1 SGHAT and CDR2 FQNNGV. With 1 base removed from V and 2 bases from J, the gap between germline ends came to 17 bases. The CDR3 contains 17 residues. The CDR3 nucleotides are TGTGCCAGCAGCTTAGGTCTAGGGATGTCCCCAAACTATGGCTACACCTTC. This translates into CASSLGLGMSPNYGYTF. Full variable domain (missing parts from reference TRBV11-2 and TRBJ1-2): EAGVAQSPRYKIIEKRQSVAFWCNPISGHATLYWYQQILGQGPKLLIQFQNNGVVDDSQLPKDRFSAERLKGVDSTLKIQPAKLEDSAVYLCASSLGLGMSPNYGYTFGSGTRLTVV.

The genes are TRBV4-1 and TRBJ1-2, with TRBD1 matching over 10 bases. V gave up 3 bases and J gave up 0 bases; unmatched junction bases: 13. CDR1 and CDR2 (germline): MGHRA, YSYEKL. The CDR3 loop spans 19 amino acids. CDR3 in amino acids: CASSQRGPGQGYPNYGYTF. CDR3 bases: TGCGCCAGCAGCCAGAGAGGGCCGGGACAGGGGTACCCTAACTATGGCTACACCTTC.

This chain links TRBV6-1 with TRBJ2-5, with TRBD2 matching 7 bases. J gave up 4 bases and V 1 base, and 9 bases lay outside the gene matches. The CDR3 covers 16 residues. Germline V lookup: CDR1 MNHNS, CDR2 SASEGT. This chain's CDR3 is CASSEGPAGPGETQYF. Written as DNA, the CDR3 is TGTGCCAGCAGTGAAGGACCAGCGGGGCCAGGAGAGACCCAGTACTTC.

V is TRBV10-3 and J is TRBJ1-5, with TRBD1 matching 10 bases. Unmatched junction bases numbered 6, after V lost 8 bases and J lost 5 bases. CDR3 length equals 14 residues. The V gene's germline CDR1 is ENHRY and CDR2 SYGVKD. DNA of the CDR3: TGTGCCATCTCCGGGACAGGGGCTTATCAGCCCCAGCATTTT. It codes for CAISGTGAYQPQHF.

The chain combines TRBV28 with TRBJ2-7; D possibly uses TRBD1 or TRBD2 (6 bases each). The germline gives CDR1 MDHEN, CDR2 SYDVKM. V was shortened by 2 bases and J by 4 bases, with 15 bases between the two germline ends. The CDR3 contains 15 residues. The CDR3 DNA is TGTGCCAGCAGTTTACGGTCAGGGGAGGTTTACGAGCAGTACTTC. The encoded protein is CASSLRSGEVYEQYF.

The chain employs TRBV29-1 and TRBJ1-2, with 7 bases fitting TRBD1. In germline, CDR1 is SQVTM, CDR2 ANQGSEA. V shed 6 bases, J shed 7 bases, and the junction held 8 bases outside the gene matches. This CDR3 spans 12 amino acids. CDR3 sequence (DNA): TGCAGCGTGCGACAGGGTACTGGTGGCTACACCTTC. Translating it yields CSVRQGTGGYTF.

This sequence joins TRBV6-6 and TRBJ1-5; 12 bases match TRBD1. CDR1 and CDR2 from the germline V gene are MNHNY and SVGAGI (reference sequence). This CDR3 contains 14 residues. Unmatched junction bases numbered 3, after V lost 6 bases and J lost 6 bases. CDR3 DNA: TGTGCCAGCAGCGGGACAGGGGGCGTTCAGCCCCAGCATTTT. This codes for CASSGTGGVQPQHF.

The CDR3 sequence: CAISEAVAGNSPLHF. CDR3 coding DNA: TGTGCCATCAGTGAGGCAGTCGCTGGGAATTCACCCCTCCACTTT. This chain joins TRBV10-3 and TRBJ1-6; D is undetermined. This CDR3 has 15 residues. Trimming cost V 2 bases and J 7 bases, with 12 bases left between them. Looked up from germline, CDR1 is ENHRY and CDR2 is SYGVKD.

The chain employs TRBV4-3 and TRBJ2-2; D not certain. Trimming left V 0 bases short and J 6 bases short, with 8 bases between. This CDR3 comprises 14 residues. In germline, CDR1 is LGHNA, CDR2 YSLEER. CDR3 nucleotide sequence: TGCGCCAGCAGCCAAGAAACCCCCGCCGGGGAGCTGTTTTTT. As protein: CASSQETPAGELFF.

The V call is TRBV2, the J call TRBJ1-1; tentative D call: TRBD1 (6 bases). Germline CDR1 is SNHLY and CDR2 is FYNNEI. The CDR3 loop spans 14 amino acids. V was trimmed by 2 bases and J by 1 base, leaving 8 bases between them. In nucleotides, the CDR3 is TGTGCCAGCAGTGAACAACAGGGGAACACTGAAGCTTTCTTT. Protein: CASSEQQGNTEAFF.

This clone was detected once. The genes are TRBV6-6 and TRBJ2-1, with unresolved D. The CDR3 is 13 residues long. V lost 7 bases to trimming and J lost 0 bases, with 7 bases between them. The V gene's germline CDR1 is MNHNY and CDR2 SVGAGI (reference sequence). CDR3: CASKLISYNEQFF. CDR3 in DNA: TGTGCCAGCAAACTCATCTCCTACAATGAGCAGTTCTTC.

This rearrangement joins TRBV5-1 to TRBJ2-7, with D perhaps TRBD2 (6 bases). Germline values: CDR1 SGHRS, CDR2 YFSETQ. The ends were cut back, 1 base at V and 4 bases at J, with 21 bases in the middle. CDR3 size: 17 residues. The DNA of the CDR3 is TGCGCCAGCAGCTTGTCTTCCGGAGGGGTCGAGGGGTACGAGCAGTACTTC. Its protein product is CASSLSSGGVEGYEQYF.

This chain joins TRBV10-3 and TRBJ1-2; D remains ambiguous. The CDR3 contains 15 residues. CDR1 and CDR2 from the germline V gene are ENHRY and SYGVKD. V lost 2 bases, J lost 0 bases, and 10 bases lay in between. CDR3 bases: TGTGCCATCAGTGAGGGACTAATATCTAACTATGGCTACACCTTC. It yields the protein CAISEGLISNYGYTF.

V is TRBV5-1 and J is TRBJ2-5; D unresolved. Trimming took 3 bases from V and 2 from J, leaving 11 bases between them. Germline V gene sequence: CDR1 SGHRS, CDR2 YFSETQ. The CDR3 loop spans 14 amino acids. The CDR3 here is CASSYVTFQETQYF. CDR3 DNA: TGCGCCAGCAGCTACGTGACGTTTCAAGAGACCCAGTACTTC. Combining the CDR3 with reference TRBV5-1 and TRBJ2-5 gives the whole variable domain KAGVTQTPRYLIKTRGQQVTLSCSPISGHRSVSWYQQTPGQGLQFLFEYFSETQRNKGNFPGRFSGRQFSNSRSEMNVSTLELGDSALYLCASSYVTFQETQYFGPGTRLLVL.

This rearrangement joins TRBV4-3 to TRBJ2-3; D remains ambiguous. Germline V lookup: CDR1 LGHNA, CDR2 YSLEER. With 1 base removed from V and 1 base from J, the gap between germline ends came to 15 bases. CDR3 size: 17 residues. CDR3 amino acids: CASSQGERLPGTDTQYF. DNA for the CDR3: TGCGCCAGCAGCCAAGGGGAAAGACTCCCGGGCACAGATACGCAGTATTTT.

The chain uses TRBV19 and TRBJ1-1, with a possible D match to TRBD1 (6 bases). Germline V gene lookup returns CDR1 LNHDA and CDR2 SQIVND (reference sequence). The CDR3 is 14 amino acids. With 4 bases removed from V and 0 bases from J, the gap between germline ends came to 9 bases. DNA of the CDR3: TGTGCCAGTAGTAGAGGGGACATGAACACTGAAGCTTTCTTT. Protein sequence: CASSRGDMNTEAFF.

The chain combines TRBV6-5 with TRBJ2-5; 7 nucleotides agree with TRBD2. CDR3 length: 12 residues. V shed 8 bases, J shed 5 bases, and the junction held 5 bases outside the gene matches. From germline, CDR1 is MNHEY and CDR2 SVGAGI. CDR3 sequence (DNA): TGTGCCAGCCACCAGGGAGGGGAGACCCAGTACTTC. Translating gives CASHQGGETQYF.

This sequence joins TRBV19 and TRBJ2-1, with D possibly matching TRBD1 (7 bases). This CDR3 has 15 amino acids. Deletions cut 5 bases from V and 8 bases from J, with 19 bases between. The germline V gene has CDR1 LNHDA and CDR2 SQIVND (reference sequence). The CDR3: CASSLGQVGLYEQFF. DNA of the CDR3: TGTGCCAGTAGTCTCGGACAGGTGGGACTCTATGAGCAGTTCTTC.

As DNA, the CDR3 is TGCGCCAGCAGCCCCATCAGTGGCAAACTGTTTTTT. Its translation is CASSPISGKLFF. This chain joins TRBV4-1 and TRBJ1-4, with D unclear. Trimming removed 4 bases at V and 11 bases at J, with 11 bases between. The CDR3 is made up of 12 amino acids. CDR1 and CDR2 from the germline V gene are MGHRA and YSYEKL.

This clone has just one count. The chain uses TRBV6-5 and TRBJ2-2; D remains unclear. The CDR3 consists of 13 residues. Trimming took 4 bases from V and 5 from J, leaving 8 bases between them. Per the germline V gene, CDR1 is MNHEY and CDR2 is SVGAGI. The DNA of the CDR3 is TGTGCCAGCAGTTCCGCTTATACCGGGGAGCTGTTTTTT. This translates into CASSSAYTGELFF.

The table lists this clone with a count of one. The gene calls are TRBV19 and TRBJ2-3, with D perhaps being TRBD1 or TRBD2 (5 bases each). The CDR3 consists of 15 residues. The V end lost 5 bases, the J end lost 4 bases, and 16 bases lay between the germline ends. The germline CDR1 and CDR2 sequences are LNHDA and SQIVND (reference sequence). The CDR3 sequence is CASSSQGMGADTQYF. CDR3 DNA: TGTGCCAGTAGTTCCCAGGGTATGGGGGCAGATACGCAGTATTTT.

CDR3 nucleotides: TGTGCCAGCAGGCGGACAGGGGTTACCGGGGAGCTGTTTTTT. Its protein is CASRRTGVTGELFF. The chain has TRBV5-6 and TRBJ2-2, with 9 bases identical to TRBD1. CDR3 length equals 14 residues. Trimming at V came to 5 bases and at J to 5 bases, leaving 4 bases not matched to a gene. Looked up from germline, CDR1 is SGHDT and CDR2 is YYEEEE.